A selection of T cell receptor beta chains follows, all from one sample in a study of blood T cell repertoires in COVID-19. Some clones are missing from TCRdb's copy, which holds only in-frame ones; the method was immunoSEQ multiplex PCR. The sample gives about 190,000 clones, less than 90% of which show up once; 1% to 1.4% is in the top ten. Sequenced input: peripheral blood. Receptors were obtained from a man aged 25 to 40 with acute or convalescent COVID-19. CDR3s include the opening cysteine and the closing phenylalanine or tryptophan. D genes are given only for firm matches. The size of a clone is reported for some rows only, either as once, few or many, or as a class for expanded clones.

d_call j_call v_call clone_size cdr3_nt cdr3_aa
- TRBJ1-1 TRBV10-3 - TGTGCCATCAGTTACAGGGAGAACACTGAAGCTTTCTTT CAISYRENTEAFF
- TRBJ2-7 TRBV9 - TGTGCCAGCAGCGTAGGCTCCGGGGGCTACGAGCAGTACTTC CASSVGSGGYEQYF
- TRBJ1-4 TRBV6-5 - TGTGCCAGCAGACAGATAACTAATGAAAAACTGTTTTTT CASRQITNEKLFF
- TRBJ2-7 TRBV9 once TGTGCCAGCAGCGTAGGATCAGAAGATTACGAGCAGTACTTC CASSVGSEDYEQYF
- TRBJ2-5 TRBV19 - TGTGCCAGTAGTATTAGTCGGGGATACTACGAGACCCAGTACTTC CASSISRGYYETQYF
- TRBJ1-1 TRBV28 - TGTGCCAGCAGTTCCCCGACTGTCGAAGCTTTCTTT CASSSPTVEAFF
- TRBJ1-1 TRBV10-1 - TGCGCCACTTTGACAGGTCCTGGGGACACTGAAGCTTTCTTT CATLTGPGDTEAFF
TRBD1 TRBJ1-6 TRBV18 - TGTGCCAGCTCACAAGGGGGACAGGGGAATTCACCCCTCCACTTT CASSQGGQGNSPLHF
TRBD2 TRBJ2-3 TRBV25-1 - TGTGCCAGCAGTTACGGCGGGGGGATTCGTACAGATACGCAGTATTTT CASSYGGGIRTDTQYF
- TRBJ1-5 TRBV5-5 - TGTGCCAGCAGCTTTTCCGGGACAACAAATCAGCCCCAGCATTTT CASSFSGTTNQPQHF
TRBD1 TRBJ2-5 TRBV5-1 - TGCGCCAGCAGCACCGGGACAGGGTTCGACCAAGAGACCCAGTACTTC CASSTGTGFDQETQYF
TRBD2 TRBJ2-3 TRBV9 - TGTGCCAGCACTGGTCGGGGGGGCACAGATACGCAGTATTTT CASTGRGGTDTQYF
TRBD1 TRBJ2-7 TRBV10-3 - TGTGCCATCAGTCCGGACAGGAACTCCTACGAGCAGTACTTC CAISPDRNSYEQYF